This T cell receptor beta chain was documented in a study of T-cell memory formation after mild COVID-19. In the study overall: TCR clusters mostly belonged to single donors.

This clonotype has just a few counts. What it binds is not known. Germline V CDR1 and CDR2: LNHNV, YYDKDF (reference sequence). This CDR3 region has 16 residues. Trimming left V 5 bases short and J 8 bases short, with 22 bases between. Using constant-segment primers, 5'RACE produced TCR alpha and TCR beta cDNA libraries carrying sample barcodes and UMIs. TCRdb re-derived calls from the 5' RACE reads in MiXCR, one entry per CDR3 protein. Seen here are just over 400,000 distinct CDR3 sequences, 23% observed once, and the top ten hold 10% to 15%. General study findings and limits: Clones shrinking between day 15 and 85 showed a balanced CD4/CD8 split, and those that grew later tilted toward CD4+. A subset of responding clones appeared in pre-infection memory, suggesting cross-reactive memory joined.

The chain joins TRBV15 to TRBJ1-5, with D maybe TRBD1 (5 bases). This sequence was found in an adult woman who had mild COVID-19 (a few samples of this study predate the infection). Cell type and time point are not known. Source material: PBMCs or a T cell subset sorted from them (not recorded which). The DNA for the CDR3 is TGTGCCACCAGCGGCCGCTCGGGGCAGGGAGGAGAGCCCCAGCATTTT. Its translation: CATSGRSGQGGEPQHF.